This entry features one T cell receptor beta chain sequence. CDR3 size: 14 residues. V was shortened by 5 bases and J by 4 bases, with 13 bases between the two germline ends. Germline CDR1 LNHNV, CDR2 YYDKDF (reference sequence). These data are taken from a study of OX40 agonist ivuxolimab in advanced cancers. Study as a whole: The study gave patients intravenous ivuxolimab at 0.01 to 10 mg/kg every 2 weeks.

Generated by immunoSEQ multiplex PCR, the TCRdb table keeps only in-frame clones and is missing some. Of roughly 60,000 clones in the sample, roughly 87% were seen once. This sample comprised CD4+ or CD8+ T cells sorted from blood, obtained in a trial of the OX40 agonist ivuxolimab. The genes are TRBV15 and TRBJ2-3, with TRBD2 as a possible D gene (5 bases). The TCR sequence derives from an adult with an advanced solid tumor such as melanoma, head and neck, liver or kidney cancer. The CDR3 loop reads CATSAVGVADTQYF. CDR3 DNA: TGTGCCACCAGCGCTGTCGGGGTAGCAGATACGCAGTATTTT.